These 18 T cell receptor beta chains were sequenced from one sample in a study of cytomegalovirus exposure and HLA in healthy donors. The PCR made use of 60 Vbeta and 13 Jbeta primers. The assay was immunoSEQ multiplex PCR, and TCRdb's table has in-frame clones only and misses some. In the table there are under 200,000 clones, 79% of which are singletons. Material: PBMCs. These receptors were obtained from a woman in her forties or fifties in good health and CMV-seronegative.

V is TRBV18 and J is TRBJ1-5, with 10 bases that match TRBD1. Germline V gene data show CDR1 as KGHSH and CDR2 as LQKENI. V lost 6 bases to trimming and J lost 4 bases; unmatched junction nucleotides: 6. The CDR3 consists of 15 residues. CDR3 amino acids: CASSLGDRGNQPQHF. The CDR3, as DNA: TGTGCCAGCTCCCTTGGGGACAGGGGTAATCAGCCCCAGCATTTT.

The J gene is TRBJ2-1, the V gene TRBV2, with TRBD1 as a possible D gene (6 bases). Germline V gene sequence: CDR1 SNHLY, CDR2 FYNNEI. With 4 bases removed from V and 8 bases from J, the gap between germline ends came to 15 bases. The CDR3 loop spans 14 amino acids. CDR3 protein: CASSAYRVLDEQFF. CDR3 nucleotide sequence: TGTGCCAGCAGTGCGTACAGGGTTTTGGATGAGCAGTTCTTC.

This chain joins TRBV7-2 and TRBJ1-2; possible D gene TRBD1, 5 bases. Germline lookup yields CDR1 SGHTA and CDR2 FQGNSA. V gave up 5 bases and J gave up 5 bases, with 9 bases separating them. The CDR3 length is 12 residues. The CDR3 here is CASSQTDYGYTF. The CDR3 bases are TGTGCCAGCAGCCAGACAGATTATGGCTACACCTTC.

V usage is TRBV7-2 and J usage is TRBJ1-4; D is unclear. V shed 1 base and J shed 4 bases, with 7 bases lying between them. CDR1 SGHTA and CDR2 FQGNSA come from the germline V gene. This CDR3 is built from 14 residues. The CDR3 here is CASSLGAHNEKLFF. In DNA, the CDR3 is TGTGCCAGCAGCTTAGGAGCGCATAATGAAAAACTGTTTTTT.

V is TRBV29-1 and J is TRBJ2-7; D possibly corresponds to TRBD2 (6 bases). V shed 7 bases and J shed 7 bases, with 14 bases lying between them. From germline, CDR1 is SQVTM and CDR2 ANQGSEA. The CDR3 covers 11 residues. The CDR3 reads CSAQTSSEQYF. The CDR3 coding sequence is TGCAGCGCCCAGACTAGTTCAGAGCAGTACTTC.

The V gene is TRBV7-2, the J gene TRBJ1-5, with D hard to call. V lost 4 bases, J lost 3 bases, and 10 bases lay in between. This CDR3 has 14 residues. Germline CDR1 reads SGHTA; CDR2 reads FQGNSA. CDR3 DNA: TGTGCCAGCAGCTCCCCACAGTTCAATCAGCCCCAGCATTTT. It codes for CASSSPQFNQPQHF.

The chain combines TRBV7-3 with TRBJ2-1, with TRBD2 matching 9 bases. V lost 5 bases, J lost 6 bases, and 17 bases stayed unmatched. CDR1 and CDR2 from the germline V gene are SGHTA and FQGTGA. There are 18 residues in the CDR3. CDR3 in amino acids: CASSDRDRLSGSPNEQFF. The CDR3 nucleotides are TGTGCCAGCAGCGATCGGGACAGACTTAGCGGGAGTCCCAATGAGCAGTTCTTC.

V is TRBV19 and J is TRBJ2-6, with D perhaps matching TRBD2 (7 bases). The CDR3 consists of 15 residues. V lost 4 bases to trimming and J lost 4 bases, with 11 bases between them. Germline CDR1 and CDR2: LNHDA and SQIVND (reference sequence). In DNA, the CDR3 is TGTGCCAGTAGTACGGGGGGCGGGGGGGCCAACGTCCTGACTTTC. Translated: CASSTGGGGANVLTF.

V usage is TRBV4-3 and J usage is TRBJ2-5; 10 bases line up with TRBD1. The DNA end favors TRBJ2-7, so the J call may be wrong. CDR3 size: 16 residues. The germline V gene encodes CDR1 LGHNA and CDR2 YSLEER. The CDR3 loop reads CASSQDGRTGGGEQYF. CDR3 coding DNA: TGCGCCAGCAGCCAAGATGGCCGGACAGGGGGTGGCGAGCAGTACTTC.

The gene calls are TRBV6-5 and TRBJ1-1; D may be TRBD1 (6 bases). The CDR3 spans 13 residues. The germline V gene encodes CDR1 MNHEY and CDR2 SVGAGI. V lost 5 bases and J lost 5, with 12 bases in between. Here the CDR3 DNA reads TGTGCCAGCAGTCCACAGGGATGGACTGAAGCTTTCTTT. The encoded protein is CASSPQGWTEAFF.

This sequence joins TRBV6-5 and TRBJ2-1; D perhaps matches TRBD2 (5 bases). This CDR3 is 15 amino acids long. V lost 2 bases and J lost 3, with 11 bases in between. CDR1 and CDR2 (germline): MNHEY, SVGAGI. The CDR3 loop is CASSYGGSFYNEQFF. The CDR3 DNA reads as TGTGCCAGCAGTTACGGAGGCAGCTTCTACAATGAGCAGTTCTTC.

The V call is TRBV10-3, the J call TRBJ2-5; 9 bases are a match to TRBD1. J gave up 4 bases and V 8 bases, and 11 bases lay outside the gene matches. The germline V gene encodes CDR1 ENHRY and CDR2 SYGVKD. The CDR3 has 15 amino acids. The CDR3 here is CAIGKEGQGGETQYF. In DNA, the CDR3 is TGTGCCATCGGGAAAGAGGGACAGGGTGGAGAGACCCAGTACTTC.

This chain connects TRBV27 to TRBJ1-1, with 9 bases matching TRBD1. V was clipped by 3 bases and J by 6 bases; unmatched bases: 11. The CDR3 extends over 16 amino acids. Looked up from germline, CDR1 is MNHEY and CDR2 is SMNVEV (reference sequence). CDR3 DNA sequence: TGTGCCAGCAGTTTCGACAGGGGGAGATCCCATCCTGAAGCTTTCTTT. Its protein product is CASSFDRGRSHPEAFF.

The chain links TRBV2 to TRBJ2-1; possible D gene TRBD1, 5 bases. V was shortened by 3 bases and J by 2 bases, with 11 bases between the two germline ends. Germline V lookup: CDR1 SNHLY, CDR2 FYNNEI. The CDR3 length is 15 residues. The CDR3 DNA sequence: TGTGCCAGCAGTGACGCCACGACAGCCTACAATGAGCAGTTCTTC. This sequence encodes CASSDATTAYNEQFF.

The V and J genes are TRBV7-9 and TRBJ2-7, with 7 bases fitting TRBD1. The CDR3 has 15 amino acids. Germline V gives CDR1 SEHNR, CDR2 FQNEAQ (reference sequence). V lost 7 bases, J lost 2 bases, and 11 bases stayed unmatched. CDR3: CASTLSDRATYEQYF. The DNA for the CDR3 is TGTGCCAGCACCCTCTCCGACAGGGCGACCTACGAGCAGTACTTC. The whole variable domain, filled in from reference TRBV7-9 and TRBJ2-7, reads DTGVSQNPRHKITKRGQNVTFRCDPISEHNRLYWYRQTLGQGPEFLTYFQNEAQLEKSRLLSDRFSAERPKGSFSTLEIQRTEQGDSAMYLCASTLSDRATYEQYFGPGTRLTVT.

V is TRBV7-2 and J is TRBJ2-1; a weak D match, TRBD2 (5 bases). The length of the CDR3 is 14 residues. Trimming took off 5 bases at V and 8 bases at J, with 16 bases between the two ends. CDR1 SGHTA and CDR2 FQGNSA come from the germline V gene. The CDR3 DNA sequence: TGTGCCAGCAGCCCTGCCGCGGTGCGGGATGAGCAGTTCTTC. It translates to CASSPAAVRDEQFF.

This clone was found once. The genes are TRBV4-3 and TRBJ2-2, with 10 bases aligning to TRBD2. Trimming removed 0 bases from V and 5 bases from J; junction bases left unmatched: 6. The germline gives CDR1 LGHNA, CDR2 YSLEER. The CDR3 runs 17 residues. CDR3: CASSQDFASGSTGELFF. The CDR3 coding sequence is TGCGCCAGCAGCCAAGATTTTGCTAGCGGGAGTACCGGGGAGCTGTTTTTT.

This chain links TRBV21-1 with TRBJ2-2; the D call TRBD1 from the table was never checked on the DNA. TRBV21-1 is deemed a pseudogene. This CDR3 comprises 18 residues. The CDR3 region is CASSKSRTRGPTTGELFF. DNA for the CDR3: TGTGCCAGCAGCAAATCTCGAACCAGGGGGCCCACCACCGGGGAGCTGTTTTTT.